The 20 T cell receptor beta chains in this list originate from one sample, sequenced in a study of T cells in Graves' hyperthyroidism and ophthalmopathy. Amplification targeted TCR beta CDR3 regions from RNA transcripts. A set of HTBI primers served as the primers for a first-round RT-PCR of the TCR CDR3. TCRdb re-called the multiplex PCR reads with MiXCR, one entry per CDR3 protein. The sample includes around 560,000 distinct CDR3 sequences, approximately 16% seen only once; the top ten take 15% to 20%. Sequencing used blood. Receptors originate from a woman between 18 and 29 years old with Graves' hyperthyroidism.

This clonotype was seen many times. This chain joins TRBV7-2 and TRBJ2-2; no clear D. The CDR3 spans 15 residues. From germline, CDR1 is SGHTA and CDR2 FQGNSA. The V end was cut by 2 bases, the J end by 5 bases, with 12 bases between. The CDR3: CASSLSGISTGELFF. The DNA of the CDR3 is TGTGCCAGCAGCTTATCTGGGATTTCTACCGGGGAGCTGTTTTTT.

This clonotype turned up a few times. The chain joins TRBV24-1 to TRBJ2-4; 8 bases fit TRBD1. The trim removed 4 bases at V and 6 bases at J, leaving 4 bases unmatched. CDR3 length: 14 residues. Germline assignment: CDR1 KGHDR and CDR2 SFDVKD. This chain's CDR3 is CATSETGTGNIQYF. For the CDR3, the DNA is TGTGCCACCAGTGAGACCGGGACAGGAAACATTCAGTACTTC.

V gene TRBV6-1 combines with J gene TRBJ2-5; D remains unclear. This CDR3 is 13 amino acids long. Trimming removed 8 bases from V and 5 bases from J, with 15 bases in between. Germline V CDR1 and CDR2: MNHNS, SASEGT. CDR3 in amino acids: CASGRAPRETQYF. CDR3 bases: TGTGCCAGCGGTCGAGCACCTAGGGAGACCCAGTACTTC.

The chain recombines TRBV12-3 or TRBV12-4 with TRBJ1-5, with 7 bases that match TRBD1. The ends lost 3 bases at V and 2 bases at J; junction bases unmatched: 4. The CDR3 runs 15 residues. The CDR3: CASSFGQARNQPQHF. In DNA, the CDR3 is TGTGCCAGCAGTTTTGGACAGGCTCGCAATCAGCCCCAGCATTTT.

The chain recombines TRBV6-1 with TRBJ2-7; D is perhaps TRBD2 (5 bases). The CDR3 covers 14 residues. Trimming took 2 bases from V and 5 from J, leaving 13 bases between them. Germline-derived CDR1 and CDR2 are MNHNS and SASEGT. The CDR3 region is CASSEHLEVNEQYF. The CDR3 DNA reads as TGTGCCAGCAGTGAACACTTGGAGGTGAACGAGCAGTACTTC.

This clonotype was counted at least ten times. The genes are TRBV20-1 and TRBJ2-3; TRBD2 matches 14 bases. CDR1 is DFQATT, CDR2 SNEGSKA, per germline (reference sequence). The V segment lost 3 bases and the J segment 1 base; nucleotides outside the gene matches: 3. This CDR3 comprises 16 residues. For the CDR3, the DNA is TGCAGTGCTAGGGGACTAGCGGGAGTGGGCACAGATACGCAGTATTTT. It encodes CSARGLAGVGTDTQYF.

This clonotype was seen repeatedly, ten times or more. The chain's CDR3 is CASSLVLGLLSGANVLTF. The CDR3 nucleotides read TGTGCCAGCAGTTTAGTCTTAGGACTGCTCTCTGGGGCCAACGTCCTGACTTTC. The J gene is TRBJ2-6, the V gene TRBV12-3 or TRBV12-4, with D perhaps TRBD2 (5 bases). V lost 1 base, J lost 0 bases, and 13 bases lay in between. The CDR3 is 18 residues long.

DNA for the CDR3: TGTGCCATCAGTGATCGACAGGCGGGCACTGAAGCTTTCTTT. Translation gives CAISDRQAGTEAFF. The genes are TRBV10-3 and TRBJ1-1, with D perhaps matching TRBD1 (6 bases). This CDR3 region has 14 residues. Germline CDR1 reads ENHRY; CDR2 reads SYGVKD. V gave up 3 bases and J gave up 4 bases, with 12 bases separating them.

This clonotype was counted only a few times. The chain couples TRBV19 to TRBJ1-5; possibly TRBD1 for D (5 bases). The CDR3 consists of 16 residues. Germline lookup yields CDR1 LNHDA and CDR2 SQIVND (reference sequence). Trimming pared 3 bases from V and 1 base from J, leaving 13 bases between. As DNA, the CDR3 is TGTGCCAGTAGTATTTTCAGGGTCGGGAGCAATCAGCCCCAGCATTTT. It translates to CASSIFRVGSNQPQHF.

The V call is TRBV24-1, the J call TRBJ2-6; no clear D gene. Looked up from germline, CDR1 is KGHDR and CDR2 is SFDVKD. Deletions cut 4 bases from V and 0 bases from J, with 12 bases between. This CDR3 contains 17 residues. The CDR3 region is CATSDRASSSGANVLTF. DNA for the CDR3: TGTGCCACCAGTGACCGGGCCAGTAGCTCTGGGGCCAACGTCCTGACTTTC.

This clonotype was observed at least ten times. The genes are TRBV2 and TRBJ2-2; 10 positions agree with TRBD1. Trimming at V came to 10 bases and at J to 3 bases, leaving 8 bases not matched to a gene. Per the germline V gene, CDR1 is SNHLY and CDR2 is FYNNEI. The CDR3 runs 15 residues. CDR3 DNA: TGTGCCATCAACGTGGGGACAGGGGACACCGGGGAGCTGTTTTTT. It encodes CAINVGTGDTGELFF.

The gene calls are TRBV19 and TRBJ2-7, with D possibly matching TRBD1 (5 bases). V was cut by 10 bases and J by 1 base, with 17 bases left in between. Germline lookup yields CDR1 LNHDA and CDR2 SQIVND (reference sequence). There are 14 residues in the CDR3. The CDR3 here is CATKGQGASYEQYF. The DNA for the CDR3 is TGTGCCACCAAGGGGCAGGGCGCTTCCTACGAGCAGTACTTC.

About this clonotype: Just one base apart from a much larger clone, this may be a read error. The chain combines TRBV15 with TRBJ2-1, with D possibly matching TRBD2 (6 bases). Germline V CDR1 and CDR2: LNHNV, YYDKDF (reference sequence). Trimming removed 4 bases at V and 10 bases at J, with 20 bases between. This CDR3 has 15 amino acids. As DNA, the CDR3 is TGTGCCACCAGCAATATCGGGACTCCGAATTACGAGCAGTTCTTC. As protein: CATSNIGTPNYEQFF.

In this sample, this clonotype turned up many times. CDR3 loop: CASSLSTGGDGYTF. The CDR3 DNA reads as TGTGCCAGCAGCTTATCGACAGGGGGCGATGGCTACACCTTC. J is TRBJ1-2 and V is TRBV7-2; 10 bases agree with TRBD1. V shed 2 bases and J 6 bases; nucleotides not matched to a gene: 3. From germline, CDR1 is SGHTA and CDR2 FQGNSA. The CDR3 is made up of 14 amino acids.

The J gene is TRBJ2-2, the V gene TRBV12-3 or TRBV12-4; D is unclear. Trimming shortened V by 3 bases and J by 1 base, and 6 bases separated the two germline ends. The CDR3 covers 14 residues. The CDR3 coding sequence is TGTGCCAGCAGTTTCCGGCTGAACACCGGGGAGCTGTTTTTT. Translated, it gives CASSFRLNTGELFF.

This chain links TRBV30 with TRBJ2-7; TRBD2 is a possible D gene (6 bases). Germline V gives CDR1 GTSNPN, CDR2 SVGIG (reference sequence). Trimming removed 1 base at V and 0 bases at J, with 16 bases between. CDR3 size: 16 residues. CDR3 sequence (DNA): TGTGCCTGGAGTGCCCCCCACGGGAGCCTCTCCTACGAGCAGTACTTC. It translates to CAWSAPHGSLSYEQYF. Based on the CDR3 plus reference TRBV30 and TRBJ2-7, the full variable domain is SQTIHQWPATLVQPVGSPLSLECTVEGTSNPNLYWYRQAAGRGLQLLFYSVGIGQISSEVPQNLSASRPQDRQFILSSKKLLLSDSGFYLCAWSAPHGSLSYEQYFGPGTRLTVT.

This clonotype was observed many times. The V and J genes are TRBV7-8 and TRBJ2-3; D gene ambiguous. This CDR3 is built from 14 residues. The germline gives CDR1 SGHVS, CDR2 FQNEAQ. V was cut by 7 bases and J by 0 bases, with 11 bases left in between. The CDR3 is CASTRLSSTDTQYF. The CDR3 DNA reads TGTGCCAGCACCCGTCTCTCTAGCACAGATACGCAGTATTTT.

Ten or more counts support this clonotype. The chain employs TRBV7-3 and TRBJ1-1; D gene unclear. V was shortened by 6 bases and J by 1 base, with 9 bases between the two germline ends. Per germline, CDR1 SGHTA and CDR2 FQGTGA. CDR3 length: 13 amino acids. CDR3 in amino acids: CASSTARNTEAFF. The CDR3 nucleotides are TGTGCCAGCAGTACCGCAAGGAACACTGAAGCTTTCTTT.

This clonotype is a singleton in its sample. The V call is TRBV14, the J call TRBJ2-5, with TRBD1 identical over 9 bases. In germline, CDR1 is SGHDN, CDR2 FVKESK. V was clipped by 4 bases and J by 1 base; unmatched bases: 4. There are 15 residues in the CDR3. The chain's CDR3 is CASSRATGGQETQYF. The CDR3 DNA reads as TGTGCCAGCAGCCGGGCGACAGGGGGCCAAGAGACCCAGTACTTC. Variable domain in full (rest from reference TRBV14 and TRBJ2-5): EAGVTQFPSHSVIEKGQTVTLRCDPISGHDNLYWYRRVMGKEIKFLLHFVKESKQDESGMPNNRFLAERTGGTYSTLKVQPAELEDSGVYFCASSRATGGQETQYFGPGTRLLVL.

The V call is TRBV4-1, the J call TRBJ2-5, with 11 bases aligning to TRBD2. J was trimmed by 2 bases and V by 1 base; bases with no gene match: 9. The germline gives CDR1 MGHRA, CDR2 YSYEKL. The CDR3 runs to 18 residues. CDR3 DNA: TGCGCCAGCAGCCAAGGGATTAGCGGGAGGGGGGGGCAAGAGACCCAGTACTTC. Translating it yields CASSQGISGRGGQETQYF.